The 20 T cell receptor beta chains listed next were all sequenced from one sample in a study of OX40 agonist ivuxolimab in advanced cancers. Profiled with immunoSEQ multiplex PCR; TCRdb holds only in-frame clones, not every one. The sample lists some 150,000 clones; approximately 94% were seen once. Sequencing used CD4+ or CD8+ T cells sorted from blood, obtained in a trial of the OX40 agonist ivuxolimab. Receptors were obtained from an adult with an advanced solid tumor such as melanoma, head and neck, liver or kidney cancer.

This rearrangement joins TRBV4-1 to TRBJ2-7; D is possibly TRBD1 or TRBD2 (5 bases each). Germline-derived CDR1 and CDR2 are MGHRA and YSYEKL. The CDR3 is 16 residues long. V was pared by 0 bases and J by 0 bases, with 12 bases between. This CDR3 reads CASSQDWAGSSYEQYF. DNA for the CDR3: TGCGCCAGCAGCCAAGATTGGGCAGGGAGCTCCTACGAGCAGTACTTC.

CDR3 nucleotide sequence: TGTGCCAGCATGGGGCAGCTCACAGATACGCAGTATTTT. The encoded protein is CASMGQLTDTQYF. The rearrangement uses TRBV27 and TRBJ2-3; a possible D gene is TRBD1 (5 bases). This CDR3 region has 13 residues. The germline gives CDR1 MNHEY, CDR2 SMNVEV (reference sequence). V was pared by 7 bases and J by 2 bases, with 10 bases between.

The CDR3 DNA follows: TGTGCCAGCAGCAGACAGGGATACGAGCAGTACTTC. This encodes CASSRQGYEQYF. This chain uses TRBV7-2 with TRBJ2-7; TRBD1 agrees at 7 bases. Germline CDR1 is SGHTA and CDR2 is FQGNSA. The CDR3 is 12 amino acids. The trim removed 5 bases at V and 4 bases at J, leaving 2 bases unmatched.

This CDR3 reads CASSSRQGGDNEQFF. CDR3 nucleotide sequence: TGTGCCAGCAGTTCCCGACAGGGGGGGGACAATGAGCAGTTCTTC. The V gene is TRBV6-5, the J gene TRBJ2-1, with TRBD1 matching 9 bases. Per germline, CDR1 MNHEY and CDR2 SVGAGI. J gave up 5 bases and V 4 bases, and 6 bases lay outside the gene matches. The CDR3 totals 15 residues.

This chain links TRBV5-1 with TRBJ2-3; 7 nucleotides match TRBD1. CDR3 length: 14 amino acids. J gave up 2 bases and V 9 bases, and 9 bases lay outside the gene matches. From germline, CDR1 is SGHRS and CDR2 YFSETQ. The CDR3, as DNA: TGCGCCACCCGGCCGGGACAGTTCACAGATACGCAGTATTTT. It specifies CATRPGQFTDTQYF.

This chain connects TRBV5-4 to TRBJ1-1; D not certain. V lost 2 bases, J lost 3 bases, and 17 bases lay in between. In germline, CDR1 is SGHNT, CDR2 YYREEE (reference sequence). This CDR3 spans 16 amino acids. This chain's CDR3 is CASSFGGLLRDTEAFF. The CDR3 nucleotides are TGTGCCAGCAGCTTCGGAGGGCTCTTACGGGACACTGAAGCTTTCTTT. The full variable domain, in which reference TRBV5-4 and TRBJ1-1 provide the parts outside the CDR3, is ETGVTQSPTHLIKTRGQQVTLRCSSQSGHNTVSWYQQALGQGPQFIFQYYREEENGRGNFPPRFSGLQFPNYSSELNVNALELDDSALYLCASSFGGLLRDTEAFFGQGTRLTVV.

Here the CDR3 reads CASSSVGGLDTQYF. CDR3 bases: TGTGCCAGCAGCTCCGTCGGGGGCTTAGATACGCAGTATTTT. The J gene is TRBJ2-3, the V gene TRBV5-4; D is perhaps TRBD1 or TRBD2 (6 bases each). V lost 3 bases and J lost 5, with 13 bases in between. Germline V gene sequence: CDR1 SGHNT, CDR2 YYREEE (reference sequence). The CDR3 has 14 residues.

This clone was detected a few times. Sequence at one end of the junction differs from germline and may be a read error. This chain connects TRBV6-5 to TRBJ1-1; no clear D gene. Germline CDR1 and CDR2: MNHEY and SVGAGI. The CDR3 sequence is 14 residues long. The CDR3 sequence: CASSYSRVKTEAFF. In nucleotides, the CDR3 is TGTGCCAGCAGTTACTCACGGGTGAAGACTGAAGCTTTCTTT.

The chain carries TRBV18 and TRBJ1-4; the D is unclear. This CDR3 is 13 amino acids long. V was trimmed by 5 bases and J by 1 base, leaving 5 bases between them. CDR1 and CDR2 (germline): KGHSH, LQKENI. The CDR3 here is CASSEGTNEKLFF. The CDR3 nucleotides are TGTGCCAGCTCAGAGGGAACTAATGAAAAACTGTTTTTT.

V and J are TRBV25-1 and TRBJ1-1, with no clear D. Per the germline V gene, CDR1 is MGHDK and CDR2 is SYGVNS. This CDR3 contains 12 residues. The V end lost 3 bases, the J end lost 10 bases, and 12 bases lay between the germline ends. CDR3 in DNA: TGTGCCAGCAGTGAGGGTCCCACGGGAGCTTTCTTT. It is translated as CASSEGPTGAFF.

The V and J genes are TRBV9 and TRBJ1-6; D is ambiguous. CDR3 length: 14 amino acids. Trimming left V 3 bases short and J 6 bases short, with 10 bases between. Germline CDR1 and CDR2: SGDLS and YYNGEE. The CDR3 bases are TGTGCCAGCAGCGGCCATGGGGTTAATTCACCCCTCCACTTT. It specifies CASSGHGVNSPLHF. Filled out from reference TRBV9 and TRBJ1-6, the complete variable domain reads DSGVTQTPKHLITATGQRVTLRCSPRSGDLSVYWYQQSLDQGLQFLIQYYNGEERAKGNILERFSAQQFPDLHSELNLSSLELGDSALYFCASSGHGVNSPLHFGNGTRLTVT.

The chain couples TRBV15 to TRBJ2-5; TRBD1 matches 7 bases. Near its end, the DNA agrees better with TRBJ2-7, so the J call may be wrong. The CDR3 loop spans 15 amino acids. Germline V gene sequence: CDR1 LNHNV, CDR2 YYDKDF (reference sequence). The CDR3 region is CATSDGTDISYEQYF. The CDR3 coding sequence is TGTGCCACCAGCGACGGGACAGATATCTCCTACGAGCAGTACTTC.

This clone was seen more than once but under ten times. V usage is TRBV28 and J usage is TRBJ1-5, with no clear D. The germline gives CDR1 MDHEN, CDR2 SYDVKM. Between the trimmed V and J ends, which lost 6 bases and 9 bases, there was a span of 9 bases. This CDR3 is built from 11 residues. This CDR3 is CASRGGRPQHF. The CDR3 DNA is TGTGCCAGCAGGGGCGGGAGGCCCCAGCATTTT. Together with reference TRBV28 and TRBJ1-5, the CDR3 gives the full variable domain: DVKVTQSSRYLVKRTGEKVFLECVQDMDHENMFWYRQDPGLGLRLIYFSYDVKMKEKGDIPEGYSVSREKKERFSLILESASTNQTSMYLCASRGGRPQHFGDGTRLSIL.

The CDR3 DNA follows: TGTGCCAGCAGCTCAAGGGGGAGTTACTACGAGCAGTACTTC. Protein sequence: CASSSRGSYYEQYF. The genes are TRBV7-9 and TRBJ2-7; D possibly corresponds to TRBD1 (6 bases). V was pared by 4 bases and J by 3 bases, with 13 bases between. Germline V gene sequence: CDR1 SEHNR, CDR2 FQNEAQ (reference sequence). CDR3 length: 14 residues.

The genes are TRBV18 and TRBJ1-5; 10 bases are shared with TRBD1. Unmatched junction bases numbered 13, after V lost 5 bases and J lost 0 bases. Germline assignment: CDR1 KGHSH and CDR2 LQKENI. The CDR3 consists of 19 residues. The CDR3 reads CASSEYDRGLAYSNQPQHF. CDR3 coding DNA: TGTGCCAGCTCAGAATACGACAGGGGGCTTGCTTATAGCAATCAGCCCCAGCATTTT. Full variable domain (outside the CDR3, taken from reference TRBV18 and TRBJ1-5): NAGVMQNPRHLVRRRGQEARLRCSPMKGHSHVYWYRQLPEEGLKFMVYLQKENIIDESGMPKERFSAEFPKEGPSILRIQQVVRGDSAAYFCASSEYDRGLAYSNQPQHFGDGTRLSIL.

This chain joins TRBV7-2 and TRBJ1-2; D is uncertain. The V gene's germline CDR1 is SGHTA and CDR2 FQGNSA. The CDR3 length is 13 residues. Trimming removed 0 bases from V and 4 bases from J, with 6 bases in between. The CDR3 DNA is TGTGCCAGCAGCTTAGCAGGACCCTATGGCTACACCTTC. Amino acid sequence: CASSLAGPYGYTF.

The chain uses TRBV19 and TRBJ1-5; no reliable D call. The germline V gene has CDR1 LNHDA and CDR2 SQIVND (reference sequence). V was pared by 1 base and J by 5 bases, with 6 bases between. The CDR3 has 13 residues. In nucleotides, the CDR3 is TGTGCCAGTAGTATAGCGGCGGATCAGCCCCAGCATTTT. Its translation is CASSIAADQPQHF.

The V gene is TRBV5-1, the J gene TRBJ2-5, with 8 nucleotides matching TRBD1. The CDR3 is 15 residues long. In germline, CDR1 is SGHRS, CDR2 YFSETQ. The V gene end was trimmed by 0 bases and the J gene end by 1 base; junction bases not matched to a gene: 2. The CDR3 DNA sequence: TGCGCCAGCAGCTTGGTCGGGACAGGCCAAGAGACCCAGTACTTC. As protein: CASSLVGTGQETQYF.

The chain couples TRBV12-5 to TRBJ1-1; weak D call: TRBD1 (6 bases). Trimming cost V 6 bases and J 3 bases, with 23 bases left between them. From germline, CDR1 is LGHNT and CDR2 FRNRAP. CDR3 size: 17 residues. The CDR3 region has the DNA TGTGCTAGTGGCCTGCCTGTGCGGGGGCGCTTGGACACTGAAGCTTTCTTT. This gives the protein CASGLPVRGRLDTEAFF. The full variable domain, in which reference TRBV12-5 and TRBJ1-1 provide the parts outside the CDR3, is DARVTQTPRHKVTEMGQEVTMRCQPILGHNTVFWYRQTMMQGLELLAYFRNRAPLDDSGMPKDRFSAEMPDATLATLKIQPSEPRDSAVYFCASGLPVRGRLDTEAFFGQGTRLTVV.

This clone was seen just once. CDR3 coding DNA: TGTGCCAGCAGCTTTTTCGGGACAGAAAATTCACCCCTCCACTTT. Translating gives CASSFFGTENSPLHF. The chain joins TRBV5-6 to TRBJ1-6; TRBD1 matches at 7 bases. V lost 2 bases to trimming and J lost 7 bases; unmatched junction nucleotides: 6. This CDR3 is built from 15 residues. Germline loops: CDR1 SGHDT, CDR2 YYEEEE.